This paragraph covers one T cell receptor beta chain sequence. The repertoire was sequenced with immunoSEQ multiplex PCR; TCRdb's copy has only in-frame clones and lacks some. The repertoire holds 72,000 or so clones, with around 92% as singletons. The entry originates in a study of resident and recirculating memory T cells in vitiligo. The V end was cut by 11 bases, the J end by 1 base, with 16 bases between. The CDR3 length is 14 residues. Germline V gene data show CDR1 as LNHDA and CDR2 as SQIVND (reference sequence). The sequence was obtained from a male donor with vitiligo. The specimen sequenced was blood. The rearrangement uses TRBV19 and TRBJ2-3; D remains ambiguous. The CDR3: CASKSGWRTDTQYF. The CDR3 bases are TGTGCCTCCAAAAGTGGCTGGCGCACAGATACGCAGTATTTT.